The 8 T cell receptor beta chains below all came from one sample that was sequenced in a study of blood T cell repertoires in COVID-19. Assay: immunoSEQ multiplex PCR; the TCRdb copy retains only in-frame clones and omits some. The profile shows a few hundred thousand clones, 88% of them singletons. What was sequenced was peripheral blood. The source is a young woman with acute or convalescent COVID-19.

CDR3 sequence: CASSLTGPTSYNEQFF. The CDR3 nucleotides read TGTGCCAGCAGCTTAACGGGGCCAACCTCTTACAATGAGCAGTTCTTC. The chain links TRBV7-3 to TRBJ2-1, with TRBD1 as a possible D gene (5 bases). This CDR3 region has 16 residues. V lost 0 bases and J lost 4, with 13 bases in between. CDR1 is SGHTA, CDR2 FQGTGA, per germline.

The genes are TRBV6-6 and TRBJ1-2; maybe TRBD1 (5 bases). The V gene's germline CDR1 is MNHNY and CDR2 SVGAGI (reference sequence). The V end lost 0 bases, the J end lost 6 bases, and 8 bases lay between the germline ends. This CDR3 spans 13 amino acids. The CDR3 nucleotides read TGTGCCAGCAGTTACTCCGACAGTAATGGCTACACCTTC. This encodes CASSYSDSNGYTF.

The V and J genes are TRBV19 and TRBJ2-1, with a weak D call TRBD2 (6 bases). This CDR3 has 12 residues. Trimming removed 3 bases from V and 9 bases from J, with 9 bases in between. CDR1 and CDR2 (germline): LNHDA, SQIVND (reference sequence). This CDR3 is CASSMTRPEQFF. In DNA form, the CDR3 reads TGTGCCAGTAGTATGACTAGACCTGAGCAGTTCTTC.

This chain links TRBV6-1 with TRBJ2-5; TRBD2 agrees at 9 bases. The germline V gene has CDR1 MNHNS and CDR2 SASEGT. The CDR3 length is 15 residues. The V segment lost 0 bases and the J segment 7 bases; nucleotides outside the gene matches: 6. The CDR3 nucleotides read TGTGCCAGCAGTGAAGCTAGCGGGAGCCAAACGACCCAGTACTTC. This gives the protein CASSEASGSQTTQYF.

The chain carries TRBV5-6 and TRBJ2-3, with D tentatively TRBD1 (5 bases). Deletions cut 2 bases from V and 4 bases from J, with 14 bases between. The CDR3 loop spans 15 amino acids. Per germline, CDR1 SGHDT and CDR2 YYEEEE. CDR3 in amino acids: CASSFWGGGPDTQYF. Written as DNA, the CDR3 is TGTGCCAGCAGCTTTTGGGGCGGTGGCCCAGATACGCAGTATTTT.

The chain is built from TRBV5-4 and TRBJ1-1; a weak D match, TRBD1 (5 bases). Germline CDR1 is SGHNT and CDR2 is YYREEE (reference sequence). The CDR3 has 14 amino acids. Trimming cost V 0 bases and J 10 bases, with 16 bases left between them. The CDR3 spells CASSLEAGRRVAFF. The DNA for the CDR3 is TGTGCCAGCAGCTTGGAGGCAGGGCGCCGTGTAGCTTTCTTT. Looking up the rest from reference TRBV5-4 and TRBJ1-1 gives the full variable domain: ETGVTQSPTHLIKTRGQQVTLRCSSQSGHNTVSWYQQALGQGPQFIFQYYREEENGRGNFPPRFSGLQFPNYSSELNVNALELDDSALYLCASSLEAGRRVAFFGQGTRLTVV.

The rearrangement joins TRBV5-6 to TRBJ1-1, with TRBD1 matching 9 bases. V dropped 2 bases and J dropped 8; count of bases not matched to a gene: 1. Germline V lookup: CDR1 SGHDT, CDR2 YYEEEE. The CDR3 extends over 12 amino acids. CDR3 bases: TGTGCCAGCAGCTTTGGACAGGGGGAAGCTTTCTTT. Protein sequence: CASSFGQGEAFF.

The V and J genes are TRBV19 and TRBJ2-2; D is possibly TRBD2 (7 bases). The germline V gene has CDR1 LNHDA and CDR2 SQIVND (reference sequence). The germline V and J ends were trimmed by 9 bases and 9 bases, with 11 bases remaining between them. The CDR3 extends over 11 amino acids. The CDR3 loop reads CASGGPWELFF. As DNA, the CDR3 is TGTGCCAGCGGGGGGCCCTGGGAGCTGTTTTTT.